This TCR beta chain derives from a study of T cells expressing NK-cell markers. Study-level information: In sorted CD3+CD56+NKG2C+, CD3+CD56+NKG2C- and CD3+CD56-NKG2C+ T cells, TCR beta repertoires were obtained.

TCRdb re-called the 5' RACE reads; one entry per CDR3 protein, DNA not given. The listing records about 260,000 distinct CDR3 sequences. CDR3 length: 15 residues. Germline CDR1 reads SEHNR; CDR2 reads FQNEAQ (reference sequence). The receptor was derived from a man aged 18 to 29 in good health. The material sequenced was blood T cells: a sorted CD56 or NKG2C T cell subset, CD4+ or CD8+ T cells, or bulk PBMC T cells (not recorded which). The chain is built from TRBV7-9 and TRBJ2-1; TCRdb designates TRBD1, a call that cannot be tested without DNA. This CDR3 reads CASSFESGTYNEQFF.